This T cell receptor beta chain was retrieved from a study of cytomegalovirus exposure and HLA in healthy donors (dated by TCRdb to 2017 to 2019). A note on the overall study: A later analysis indicated that the roughly 130 validation repertoires were generated on the platform also employed for the 720 or so repertoires of the first cohort. The study aimed to test whether cataloging public T cell receptors could reveal signatures of past pathogen exposure. In addition to the first cohort of 666 subjects, a separate validation cohort of approximately 120 different subjects was used. To predict cytomegalovirus infection status, the study combined high-throughput TCR immunosequencing, statistical association of individual TCRs with disease status, and machine learning.

Libraries were prepared through the immunoSEQ multiplex PCR assay. The authors processed their data as follows. To diagnose cytomegalovirus status from the catalog of TCR beta chain sequences, a statistical classification framework was built. TCRdb provides this immuneACCESS table in a form limited to in-frame rearrangements. Some clones are lacking; in checked studies, under half of them reflect an unresolved V gene, and why the rest are absent is not known. V, J and clone size reflect that table, while D and trimming were determined from the DNA. This sample is represented by over 110,000 clones; approximately 87% of them were singletons. 2.5% to 3.5% of the sample belongs to the ten largest clones. The donors belonged to the validation cohort of approximately 130 subjects, which was separate from the roughly 680-subject first cohort. On this clone itself: The antigen this receptor binds is unknown. No clone much larger than this one lies a single base away; base qualities are absent.

Study-wide findings and limitations: A total of 150 to 200 TCR beta chains were listed by the study as associated with cytomegalovirus. Cytomegalovirus status was reported to be diagnosed by the classifier with high specificity and sensitivity in both the original and validation cohorts. Three of the identified cytomegalovirus-associated TCR beta chains were confirmed in vitro to be specific for cytomegalovirus antigens. Subsequent analysis determined that TCRs grouped into clusters in the first cohort also showed a tendency toward co-occurrence across the roughly 120 validation repertoires, and approximately 94% of cluster scores exceeded 0. All 120 or so repertoires were used to score co-occurrence in the validation cohort in a later analysis, because that analysis had no HLA typing for the cohort. The authors suggested that the approach could potentially be extended to other disease states and immunological phenotypes. While some public TCRs were present in many individuals, most TCR sequences turned up only very rarely across donors.

The sample comprised PBMCs. The receptor was isolated from a man aged 18-30 years in good health and CMV-seronegative.

This receptor carries the CDR3 CASSAHREMNTEAFF. The base sequence is TGTGCCAGTAGTGCCCACAGGGAAATGAACACTGAAGCTTTCTTT. Recombination connected TRBV19 to TRBJ1-1, with TRBD1 perhaps the D gene, on 6 matching bases. The CDR3 covers 15 residues, taking in both the cysteine and the phenylalanine. Left in the record is the CDR3 DNA by itself, 45 bases read in frame from the first base. The germline V gene (reference sequence) sets CDR1 to LNHDA and CDR2 to SQIVND. The trim is 5 bases for V and 0 bases for J, with a gap of 13 bases between the germline ends.